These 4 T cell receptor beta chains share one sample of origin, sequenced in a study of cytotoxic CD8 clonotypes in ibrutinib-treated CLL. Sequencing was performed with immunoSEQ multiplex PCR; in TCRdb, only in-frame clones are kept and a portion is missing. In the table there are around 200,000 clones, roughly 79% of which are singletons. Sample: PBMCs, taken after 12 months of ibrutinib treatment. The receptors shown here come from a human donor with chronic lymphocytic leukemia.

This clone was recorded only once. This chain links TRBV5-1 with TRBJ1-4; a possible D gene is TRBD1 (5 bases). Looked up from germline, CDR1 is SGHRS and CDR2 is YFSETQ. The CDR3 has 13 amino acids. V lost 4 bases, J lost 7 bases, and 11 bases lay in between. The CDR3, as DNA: TGCGCCAGCAGCCCGAGGGACGGTGAAAAACTGTTTTTT. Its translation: CASSPRDGEKLFF.

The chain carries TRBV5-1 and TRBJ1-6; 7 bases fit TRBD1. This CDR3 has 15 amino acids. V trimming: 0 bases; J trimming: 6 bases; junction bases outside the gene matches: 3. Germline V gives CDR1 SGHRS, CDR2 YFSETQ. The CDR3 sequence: CASSLGGTVNSPLHF. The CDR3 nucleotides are TGCGCCAGCAGCTTGGGTGGGACAGTTAATTCACCCCTCCACTTT. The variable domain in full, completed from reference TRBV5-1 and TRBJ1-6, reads KAGVTQTPRYLIKTRGQQVTLSCSPISGHRSVSWYQQTPGQGLQFLFEYFSETQRNKGNFPGRFSGRQFSNSRSEMNVSTLELGDSALYLCASSLGGTVNSPLHFGNGTRLTVT.

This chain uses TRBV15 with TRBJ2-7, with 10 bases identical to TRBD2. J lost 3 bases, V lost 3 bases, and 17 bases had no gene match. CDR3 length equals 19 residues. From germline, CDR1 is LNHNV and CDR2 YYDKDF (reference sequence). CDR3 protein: CATSSQTLSASGGLYEQYF. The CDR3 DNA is TGTGCCACCAGCAGCCAAACTTTGAGCGCTAGCGGGGGACTCTACGAGCAGTACTTC.

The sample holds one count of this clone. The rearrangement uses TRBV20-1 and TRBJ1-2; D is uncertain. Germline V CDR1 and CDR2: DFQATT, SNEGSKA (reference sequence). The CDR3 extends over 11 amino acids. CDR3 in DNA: TGCAGAGTTATACAGAACTATGGCTACACCTTC. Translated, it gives CRVIQNYGYTF.